A single count supports the clone carrying this TCR beta chain. Its antigen is currently unknown. The sample belongs to a study of beta chain features in type 1 diabetes. Broader study findings: There was a moderate but significant shortening of TCRB CDR3s in all four CD4+ subsets of Type 1 diabetes patients.

The isolated RNA, all of it, was reverse transcribed, so expressed TCRB transcripts were what got sequenced. This table comes from immunoSEQ multiplex PCR, and its TCRdb copy is limited to in-frame clones, with some not included. Among a few hundred thousand clones, approximately 16% were seen once, and the ten largest hold more than 0.015%. The germline V gene encodes CDR1 ENHRY and CDR2 SYGVKD. V shed 5 bases and J 4 bases; nucleotides not matched to a gene: 7. The CDR3 runs 14 residues. This chain uses TRBV10-3 with TRBJ1-2; 7 bases align to TRBD1. Sequencing was carried out using naive CD4+ T cells from blood. The origin of this receptor is a man aged 18 to 30 with type 1 diabetes. For the CDR3, the DNA is TGTGCCATCAGTCTGGGGTCAGGGGGCTATGGCTACACCTTC. Its protein is CAISLGSGGYGYTF.